A selection of T cell receptor beta chains follows, all from one sample in a study of T-cell reconstitution after alpha-beta-depleted transplantation in children. A single record per CDR3 protein comes from TCRdb applying MiXCR to the PCR reads. The sample gives about 300,000 distinct CDR3 sequences, 9.5% to 13% of which show up once; just under 7.5% is in the top ten. Specimen: PBMCs, collected before TCRalphabeta/CD19-depleted stem cell transplant. These TCRs come from a boy younger than two with acute myeloid leukemia, due to receive a stem cell transplant. Each CDR3 is given with its conserved first and last residue. D genes are given only for firm matches. Expanded clones are given a class, and other clones once, few, many or no size at all.

J: TRBJ1-1; D: NA; size: many; V: TRBV27; DNA: TGTGCCAGCAGTATCAGGGAGAACACTGAAGCTTTCTTT; CDR3: CASSIRENTEAFF
J: TRBJ2-7; D: NA; size: many; V: TRBV20-1; DNA: TGCAGTGCTAGAGATCGTCAGGCCTACGAGCAGTACTTC; CDR3: CSARDRQAYEQYF
J: TRBJ2-3; D: TRBD2; size: NA; V: TRBV19; DNA: TGTGCCAGTAGTATGGTACCTAGCGGGACCGCAGATACGCAGTATTTT; CDR3: CASSMVPSGTADTQYF
J: TRBJ2-1; D: NA; size: many; V: TRBV5-1; DNA: TGCGCCAGCAACGGTGGGAGCCATGAGCAGTTCTTC; CDR3: CASNGGSHEQFF
J: TRBJ2-1; D: TRBD1; size: many; V: TRBV28; DNA: TGTGCCAGCAGTTCCCCCGACAGGGCCTATGAGCAGTTCTTC; CDR3: CASSSPDRAYEQFF
J: TRBJ1-1; D: TRBD1; size: NA; V: TRBV6-5; DNA: TGTGCCAGCAGTTACTATCAGGGGGTCGGCATGAACACTGAAGCTTTCTTT; CDR3: CASSYYQGVGMNTEAFF
J: TRBJ2-4; D: TRBD1; size: few; V: TRBV12-3/TRBV12-4; DNA: TGTGCCAGCAGTTTAAGGGGGCGGGAAAACATTCAGTACTTC; CDR3: CASSLRGRENIQYF
J: TRBJ2-5; D: TRBD2; size: many; V: TRBV20-1; DNA: TGCAGTGCTAGGACTAGCGCGGGGCAAGAGACCCAGTACTTC; CDR3: CSARTSAGQETQYF
J: TRBJ2-4; D: TRBD1; size: many; V: TRBV2; DNA: TGTGCCAGCAGTGGGACAGACAGGGGTAAAAACATTCAGTACTTC; CDR3: CASSGTDRGKNIQYF
J: TRBJ2-3; D: NA; size: few; V: TRBV28; DNA: TGTGCCAGCAGTACGCTCAGGGAGGCAGATACGCAGTATTTT; CDR3: CASSTLREADTQYF
J: TRBJ2-7; D: NA; size: few; V: TRBV7-8; DNA: TGTGCCAGCAGCTTAATCCCTTACTCCTACGAGCAGTACTTC; CDR3: CASSLIPYSYEQYF
J: TRBJ2-7; D: NA; size: NA; V: TRBV20-1; DNA: TGCAGTGCTAGAGATCCCCTAGCGCGAGACCTCTACGAGCAGTACTTC; CDR3: CSARDPLARDLYEQYF
J: TRBJ1-6; D: NA; size: many; V: TRBV5-1; DNA: TGCGCCAGCAGCCCCTCTGCAGCCACACATTCACCCCTCCACTTT; CDR3: CASSPSAATHSPLHF
J: TRBJ2-7; D: TRBD1; size: NA; V: TRBV7-3; DNA: TGTGCCAGCAGCTTAGGACAGGGGGTAAAGCAGTACTTC; CDR3: CASSLGQGVKQYF
J: TRBJ2-4; D: NA; size: many; V: TRBV20-1; DNA: TGCAGTGCTAGAGATTTGGAGGGGGTGTTCAAAAACATTCAGTACTTC; CDR3: CSARDLEGVFKNIQYF
J: TRBJ2-1; D: TRBD2; size: many; V: TRBV7-2; DNA: TGTGCCAGCAGCTTAGCTCGACTAGCGGGCGGCTCCTACAATGAGCAGTTCTTC; CDR3: CASSLARLAGGSYNEQFF
J: TRBJ2-3; D: NA; size: many; V: TRBV10-3; DNA: TGTGCCATCAGTGTCGGGGATACGCAGTATTTT; CDR3: CAISVGDTQYF
J: TRBJ1-1; D: NA; size: many; V: TRBV4-2; DNA: TGTGCCAGCAGCCAACCCCCAGGAGGGGCAGATGAAGCTTTCTTT; CDR3: CASSQPPGGADEAFF
J: TRBJ2-1; D: TRBD1; size: many; V: TRBV5-1; DNA: TGCGCCAGCAACCGGGACAGGGCTTCAAATGAGCAGTTCTTC; CDR3: CASNRDRASNEQFF
J: TRBJ1-3; D: NA; size: NA; V: TRBV7-8; DNA: TGTGCCAGCAGCTTAGTGGTAACCATATATTTT; CDR3: CASSLVVTIYF
J: TRBJ2-7; D: NA; size: many; V: TRBV3-1; DNA: TGTGCCAGCAGCCAAGATCTGACAGTCCAAAGAGAGCAGTACTTC; CDR3: CASSQDLTVQREQYF
J: TRBJ2-1; D: NA; size: many; V: TRBV28; DNA: TGTGCCAGCAGTTTAACGGGGGCCGCTTACAATGAGCAGTTCTTC; CDR3: CASSLTGAAYNEQFF
J: TRBJ2-2; D: TRBD2; size: many; V: TRBV24-1; DNA: TGTGCCACCAGTCCCGGACTAGCGGGAGTAAAGAATAGCGGGGAGCTGTTTTTT; CDR3: CATSPGLAGVKNSGELFF
J: TRBJ2-7; D: TRBD2; size: many; V: TRBV6-5; DNA: TGTGCCAGCAGTTACTCTTTCCTAGCGGGTTCGTACGAGCAGTACTTC; CDR3: CASSYSFLAGSYEQYF
J: TRBJ2-5; D: NA; size: many; V: TRBV7-2; DNA: TGTGCCAGCAGCTTAGGGCCAGCGGCTTTCCAAGAGACCCAGTACTTC; CDR3: CASSLGPAAFQETQYF
J: TRBJ2-7; D: TRBD1; size: many; V: TRBV5-1; DNA: TGTGCCAGCAGTTTAGCAGGGGGCGAGCAGTACTTC; CDR3: CASSLAGGEQYF
J: TRBJ2-7; D: NA; size: NA; V: TRBV5-6; DNA: TGTGCCAGCAGCTTGGGGGGGGGCGGCCACGAGCAGTACTTC; CDR3: CASSLGGGGHEQYF
J: TRBJ1-6; D: NA; size: many; V: TRBV28; DNA: TGTGCCACGCACAGGGTCCCCTATAATTCACCCCTCCACTTT; CDR3: CATHRVPYNSPLHF
J: TRBJ1-4; D: NA; size: NA; V: TRBV21-1; DNA: TGTGCCAGCAGCACCCTACAGGGTTTCTCAACTAATGAAAAACTGTTTTTT; CDR3: CASSTLQGFSTNEKLFF
J: TRBJ1-2; D: NA; size: few; V: TRBV28; DNA: TGTGCCGTACACGGAACCGTGGGCTATGGCTACACCTTC; CDR3: CAVHGTVGYGYTF
J: TRBJ1-5; D: NA; size: many; V: TRBV4-2; DNA: TGTGCCAGCAGCCAAGATATCAGGGGAAATAGCAATCAGCCCCAGCATTTT; CDR3: CASSQDIRGNSNQPQHF
J: TRBJ2-2; D: TRBD2; size: NA; V: TRBV6-2/TRBV6-3; DNA: TGTGCCAGCAGTCATGGACTAGCGGGAGCGGCGGAGCTGTTTTTT; CDR3: CASSHGLAGAAELFF
J: TRBJ2-4; D: TRBD2; size: many; V: TRBV20-1; DNA: TGCAGTGCTAGACTCCGGGACTATGTCAAAAACATTCAGTACTTC; CDR3: CSARLRDYVKNIQYF
J: TRBJ1-6; D: TRBD1; size: many; V: TRBV10-3; DNA: TGTGCCATCAGTGATTCGACAGGGGTAAATTCACCCCTCCACTTT; CDR3: CAISDSTGVNSPLHF
J: TRBJ2-2; D: TRBD2; size: many; V: TRBV6-5; DNA: TGTGCCAGCCATACGGGGGGGCGAAGGACCGGGGAGCTGTTTTTT; CDR3: CASHTGGRRTGELFF
J: TRBJ2-7; D: NA; size: few; V: TRBV25-1; DNA: TGTGCCAGCAGCCCACTCCCAGGGTACGAGCAGTACTTC; CDR3: CASSPLPGYEQYF
J: TRBJ2-1; D: NA; size: many; V: TRBV7-9; DNA: TGTGCCAGCAGCTCCGAAGGTAGCAGCAATGAGCAGTTCTTC; CDR3: CASSSEGSSNEQFF
J: TRBJ2-5; D: NA; size: many; V: TRBV11-2; DNA: TGTGCCAGCAGCTTAGTCTCGGGTCTAGGGGGGTCAGAGACCCAGTACTTC; CDR3: CASSLVSGLGGSETQYF
J: TRBJ1-1; D: NA; size: many; V: TRBV27; DNA: TGTGCCAGCAGTTTGTTCTCCATCACTGAAGCTTTCTTT; CDR3: CASSLFSITEAFF